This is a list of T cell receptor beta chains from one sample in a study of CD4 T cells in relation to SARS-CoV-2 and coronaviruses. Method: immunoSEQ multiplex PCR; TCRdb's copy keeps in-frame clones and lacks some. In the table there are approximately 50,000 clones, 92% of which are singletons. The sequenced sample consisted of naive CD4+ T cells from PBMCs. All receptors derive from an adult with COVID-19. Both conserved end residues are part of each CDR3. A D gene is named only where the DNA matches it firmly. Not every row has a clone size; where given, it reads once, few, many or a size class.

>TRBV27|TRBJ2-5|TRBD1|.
CASRRQGGETQYF
TGTGCCAGCAGACGACAGGGTGGGGAGACCCAGTACTTC
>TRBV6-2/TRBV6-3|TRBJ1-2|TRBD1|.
CASSYRDRGFHYGYTF
TGTGCCAGCAGTTACCGTGACAGGGGGTTTCACTATGGCTACACCTTC
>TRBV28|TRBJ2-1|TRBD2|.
CATLAGGSLNEQFF
TGTGCCACCTTGGCGGGCGGGAGCCTTAATGAGCAGTTCTTC
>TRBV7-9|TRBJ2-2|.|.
CASSLGLPTGELFF
TGTGCCAGCAGCCTGGGACTGCCCACCGGGGAGCTGTTTTTT
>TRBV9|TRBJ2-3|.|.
CASSPNGIADTQYF
TGTGCCAGCAGCCCCAATGGTATCGCAGATACGCAGTATTTT
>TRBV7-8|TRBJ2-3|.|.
CASSLRGGTSRTDTQYF
TGTGCCAGCAGCTTAAGGGGGGGGACTTCTCGCACAGATACGCAGTATTTT
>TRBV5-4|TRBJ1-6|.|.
CASSFTGLRNSPLHF
TGTGCCAGCAGCTTCACAGGTCTAAGGAATTCACCCCTCCACTTT
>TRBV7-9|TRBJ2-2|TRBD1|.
CASRSTGGGTGELFF
TGTGCCAGCAGGTCGACAGGGGGTGGCACCGGGGAGCTGTTTTTT
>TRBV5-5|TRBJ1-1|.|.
CASSWGRNTEAFF
TGTGCCAGCAGCTGGGGGAGGAACACTGAAGCTTTCTTT
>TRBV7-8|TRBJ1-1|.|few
CASSTTLPGLQNTEAFF
TGTGCCAGCAGCACCACCCTACCGGGACTCCAGAACACTGAAGCTTTCTTT
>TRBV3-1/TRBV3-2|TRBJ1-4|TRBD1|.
CASSQVNRGSNEKLFF
TGTGCCAGCAGCCAAGTGAACAGGGGTTCTAATGAAAAACTGTTTTTT
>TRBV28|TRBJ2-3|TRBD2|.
CASSTPSGRVTRDTQYF
TGTGCCAGCAGCACGCCTAGCGGGAGGGTAACTCGAGATACGCAGTATTTT
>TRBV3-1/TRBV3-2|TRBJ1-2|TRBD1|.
CASSHRDRTYGYTF
TGTGCCAGCAGCCATCGGGACAGGACCTATGGCTACACCTTC
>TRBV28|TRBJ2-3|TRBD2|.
CANQGLAGSTDTQYF
TGTGCCAACCAGGGACTAGCGGGGAGCACAGATACGCAGTATTTT
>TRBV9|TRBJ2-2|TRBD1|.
CASSVASGGFTGELFF
TGTGCCAGCAGCGTAGCGTCAGGGGGCTTCACCGGGGAGCTGTTTTTT
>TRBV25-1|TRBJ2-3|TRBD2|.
CASSNFASGASTDTQYF
TGTGCCAGCAGTAACTTTGCTAGCGGGGCCAGCACAGATACGCAGTATTTT
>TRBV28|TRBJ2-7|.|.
CASSRRAYEQYF
TGTGCCAGCAGTAGGAGGGCGTACGAGCAGTACTTC
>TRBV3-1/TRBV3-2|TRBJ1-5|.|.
CASSQRGDDQPQHF
TGTGCCAGCAGCCAAAGAGGGGACGATCAGCCCCAGCATTTT
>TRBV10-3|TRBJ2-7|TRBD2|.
CAVQTSGNYEQYF
TGTGCCGTGCAGACTAGCGGGAACTACGAGCAGTACTTC
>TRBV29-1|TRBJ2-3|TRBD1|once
CSARAGTGVDTQYF
TGCAGCGCCCGCGCCGGGACAGGGGTAGATACGCAGTATTTT
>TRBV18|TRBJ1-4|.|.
CASSPGIENEKLFF
TGTGCCAGCTCACCAGGGATAGAAAATGAAAAACTGTTTTTT
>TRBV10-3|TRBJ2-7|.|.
CAIRGDTRGNYEQYF
TGTGCCATCAGGGGGGACACTAGAGGTAACTACGAGCAGTACTTC
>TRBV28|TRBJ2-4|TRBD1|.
CASSTGQGTKNIQYF
TGTGCCAGCAGTACCGGACAGGGAACTAAAAACATTCAGTACTTC
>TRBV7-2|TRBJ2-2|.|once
CASSTSGLYDGELFF
TGTGCCAGCAGCACGTCGGGTCTTTACGACGGGGAGCTGTTTTTT
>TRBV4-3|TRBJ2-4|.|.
CASSQDRGIQYF
TGCGCCAGCAGCCAAGATCGGGGCATTCAGTACTTC
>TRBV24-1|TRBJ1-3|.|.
CATSAGSSGNTIYF
TGTGCCACCTCTGCGGGGTCATCAGGAAACACCATATATTTT
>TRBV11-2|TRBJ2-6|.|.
CASSPRKPGANVLTF
TGTGCCAGCAGCCCCCGAAAGCCTGGGGCCAACGTCCTGACTTTC
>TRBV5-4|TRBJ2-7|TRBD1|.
CASRAGQGGSYEQYF
TGTGCCAGCAGAGCGGGACAGGGCGGGTCCTACGAGCAGTACTTC
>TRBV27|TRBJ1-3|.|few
CASSPFNFNTIYF
TGTGCCAGCAGTCCCTTTAATTTTAACACCATATATTTT
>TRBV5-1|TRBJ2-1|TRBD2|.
CASSSLAGGYNEQFF
TGCGCCAGCAGCTCACTAGCGGGAGGATACAATGAGCAGTTCTTC
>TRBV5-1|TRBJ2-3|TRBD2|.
CASSSLGGSTDTQYF
TGCGCCAGCAGCTCGCTCGGGGGGAGCACAGATACGCAGTATTTT
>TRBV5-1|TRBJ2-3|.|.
CASSLGASTDTQYF
TGCGCCAGCAGCTTGGGGGCGAGCACAGATACGCAGTATTTT
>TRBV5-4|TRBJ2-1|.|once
CASSLGLDYSNEQFF
TGTGCCAGCAGCTTGGGGCTGGATTACTCAAATGAGCAGTTCTTC
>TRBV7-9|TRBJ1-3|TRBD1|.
CASSQTGGAYTIYF
TGTGCCAGCAGCCAAACAGGGGGCGCGTACACCATATATTTT
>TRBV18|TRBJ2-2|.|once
CASSPLAGAFVTGELFF
TGTGCCAGCTCACCACTTGCTGGGGCCTTTGTCACCGGGGAGCTGTTTTTT